This T cell receptor beta chain was recorded in a study of Ad26.COV2.S vaccination and SARS-CoV-2 variants. Study outcomes and limitations: Total T cell responses were possibly underestimated by TCR breadth and depth analyses. Vaccine and placebo recipients had similar non-spike TCR breadth. Substantial response breadth was reportedly seen for spike-specific CD8+ and CD4+ T cells after vaccination.

The treatment was: about 20 received Ad26.COV2.S at low or high dose, single or two shots; 5 received placebo; per-sample allocation not given. Sampling took place 63 days after the first vaccine or placebo injection. In regard to this clone: What it recognizes is unknown.

Sequenced by immunoSEQ multiplex PCR; TCRdb stores in-frame clones only, minus some. The data hold 320,000 or so clones, with roughly 88% observed a single time. Material: peripheral blood, obtained in a trial of Ad26.COV2.S vaccine versus placebo. The sequence derives from a person aged 18-60 years who received the Ad26.COV2.S COVID-19 vaccine or a placebo.

The CDR3 here is CASSPGWVAGGRDEQYF. CDR3 bases: TGTGCCAGCTCACCCGGTTGGGTAGCGGGGGGGAGGGACGAGCAGTACTTC. The chain uses TRBV18 and TRBJ2-7; TRBD2 agrees at 11 bases. The V segment lost 3 bases and the J segment 5 bases; nucleotides outside the gene matches: 12. This CDR3 has 17 residues. CDR1 KGHSH and CDR2 LQKENI come from the germline V gene.